These T cell receptor beta chains were read from a single sample in a study of blood T cell repertoires in COVID-19. The table came from immunoSEQ multiplex PCR; TCRdb's copy has only in-frame clones and leaves some out. The sample contains a few hundred thousand clones, around four fifths of which appear only once. Sequencing used peripheral blood. All receptors come from a man aged 55 to 69 with acute or convalescent COVID-19. The CDR3 runs from the conserved cysteine through the conserved F or W. The D gene is left open where the match is weak. Clone size, where shown, is once, few, many, or a class for clones that have expanded.

V gene: TRBV28; clone size: few; D gene: -; J gene: TRBJ1-1; CDR3 DNA: TGTGCCAGCAGTGTCACAGGGAATCCCGCTGAAGCTTTCTTT; CDR3 protein: CASSVTGNPAEAFF
V gene: TRBV7-3; clone size: once; D gene: -; J gene: TRBJ2-1; CDR3 DNA: TGTGCCAGCAGCCTCGACAGCTCCTCCTACAATGAGCAGTTCTTC; CDR3 protein: CASSLDSSSYNEQFF
V gene: TRBV6-5; clone size: -; D gene: TRBD1; J gene: TRBJ1-2; CDR3 DNA: TGTGCCAGCAGTTACTCCGACAGGGGCTATGGCTACACCTTC; CDR3 protein: CASSYSDRGYGYTF
V gene: TRBV19; clone size: -; D gene: -; J gene: TRBJ1-2; CDR3 DNA: TGTGCCAGTAGTATAGGGCATCTCTACACCTTC; CDR3 protein: CASSIGHLYTF
V gene: TRBV7-3; clone size: -; D gene: -; J gene: TRBJ1-3; CDR3 DNA: TGTGCCAGCAGCTTAGGAGGCTCTGGAAACACCATATATTTT; CDR3 protein: CASSLGGSGNTIYF
V gene: TRBV29-1; clone size: once; D gene: -; J gene: TRBJ1-1; CDR3 DNA: TGCAGCGTAGCACTCGCGGGGGCGTGGACTGAAGCTTTCTTT; CDR3 protein: CSVALAGAWTEAFF
V gene: TRBV10-3; clone size: -; D gene: -; J gene: TRBJ1-2; CDR3 DNA: TGTGCCATCAGTGCCCAGGGCAGAATTAACTATGGCTACACCTTC; CDR3 protein: CAISAQGRINYGYTF
V gene: TRBV2; clone size: -; D gene: TRBD2; J gene: TRBJ2-1; CDR3 DNA: TGTGCCAGCAATGGGGCGGGGGTCGAGCAGTTCTTC; CDR3 protein: CASNGAGVEQFF
V gene: TRBV1; clone size: -; D gene: -; J gene: TRBJ2-7; CDR3 DNA: TGCACCAGCAGCCCTACTCCCGACAGAACCTACGAGCAGTACTTC; CDR3 protein: CTSSPTPDRTYEQYF
V gene: TRBV21-1; clone size: few; D gene: -; J gene: TRBJ2-7; CDR3 DNA: TGTGCCAGCAGCAAAGGACTAGCGGGGAGCCACGAGCAGTACTTC; CDR3 protein: CASSKGLAGSHEQYF
V gene: TRBV30; clone size: -; D gene: -; J gene: TRBJ2-5; CDR3 DNA: TGTGCCTGGAACAGGTACCAAGAGACCCAGTACTTC; CDR3 protein: CAWNRYQETQYF
V gene: TRBV29-1; clone size: -; D gene: TRBD2; J gene: TRBJ2-7; CDR3 DNA: TGCAGCGTCTCGACTAGCGGGGGGCTGTACTTC; CDR3 protein: CSVSTSGGLYF
V gene: TRBV21-1; clone size: -; D gene: -; J gene: TRBJ2-3; CDR3 DNA: TGTGCCAGCGGAGCCTCTAAACTAGCGGGTGACACAGATACGCAGTATTTT; CDR3 protein: CASGASKLAGDTDTQYF
V gene: TRBV5-1; clone size: once; D gene: -; J gene: TRBJ1-1; CDR3 DNA: TGCGCCAGCAGCCGTGGGGAGGACATGAACACTGAAGCTTTCTTT; CDR3 protein: CASSRGEDMNTEAFF
V gene: TRBV10-3; clone size: -; D gene: TRBD2; J gene: TRBJ2-3; CDR3 DNA: TGTGCCATCGGGACTAGCGGGATAGGCACAGATACGCAGTATTTT; CDR3 protein: CAIGTSGIGTDTQYF
V gene: TRBV4-2; clone size: -; D gene: -; J gene: TRBJ1-3; CDR3 DNA: TGTGCCAGCAGCCATGAGGGCAGTTCTGGAAACACCATATATTTT; CDR3 protein: CASSHEGSSGNTIYF
V gene: TRBV6-4; clone size: -; D gene: -; J gene: TRBJ1-2; CDR3 DNA: TGTGCCAGCAGTGAAGATCGAGGTGGAAGAACCTATGGCTACACCTTC; CDR3 protein: CASSEDRGGRTYGYTF
V gene: TRBV19; clone size: -; D gene: TRBD2; J gene: TRBJ2-7; CDR3 DNA: TGTGCCAGTAGTACCGGGACTAGCGGGGGCTACGAGCAGTACTTC; CDR3 protein: CASSTGTSGGYEQYF
V gene: TRBV5-1; clone size: -; D gene: TRBD2; J gene: TRBJ2-3; CDR3 DNA: TGCGCCAGCAGCGCGGCCCTGACTAGCGGGGTCACAGATACGCAGTATTTT; CDR3 protein: CASSAALTSGVTDTQYF
V gene: TRBV6-1; clone size: -; D gene: TRBD2; J gene: TRBJ2-3; CDR3 DNA: TGTGCCAGCAGTGCCTCAATAGCGGGGATCACAGATACGCAGTATTTT; CDR3 protein: CASSASIAGITDTQYF
V gene: TRBV6-2/TRBV6-3; clone size: -; D gene: -; J gene: TRBJ2-3; CDR3 DNA: TGTGCCAGCAGTTACGCGGCGGGGCACATGAATACGCAGTATTTT; CDR3 protein: CASSYAAGHMNTQYF
V gene: TRBV3-1/TRBV3-2; clone size: -; D gene: -; J gene: TRBJ1-6; CDR3 DNA: TGTGCCAGCAGCCAACCGGGGGGCAATTCACCCCTCCACTTT; CDR3 protein: CASSQPGGNSPLHF
V gene: TRBV11-3; clone size: -; D gene: TRBD1; J gene: TRBJ2-7; CDR3 DNA: TGTGCCAGCAGCCACCGGGACAGGCCCTACGAGCAGTACTTC; CDR3 protein: CASSHRDRPYEQYF
V gene: TRBV6-5; clone size: -; D gene: TRBD1; J gene: TRBJ2-7; CDR3 DNA: TGTGCCAGCAGTCGACAGGGTAACTACGAGCAGTACTTC; CDR3 protein: CASSRQGNYEQYF
V gene: TRBV4-1; clone size: -; D gene: -; J gene: TRBJ1-3; CDR3 DNA: TGCGCCAGCAGAGAAGCTGGAAGGGGCCTCTCTGGAAACACCATATATTTT; CDR3 protein: CASREAGRGLSGNTIYF
V gene: TRBV7-9; clone size: few; D gene: TRBD1; J gene: TRBJ2-7; CDR3 DNA: TGTGCCAGCAGCTTAGCGGGTACAGGGACAGGGGGCGAGCAGTACTTC; CDR3 protein: CASSLAGTGTGGEQYF
V gene: TRBV9; clone size: -; D gene: TRBD2; J gene: TRBJ2-3; CDR3 DNA: TGTGCCAGCAGCGGGGGACTAGGGGGAGATACGCAGTATTTT; CDR3 protein: CASSGGLGGDTQYF
V gene: TRBV4-1; clone size: -; D gene: TRBD2; J gene: TRBJ2-5; CDR3 DNA: TGCGCCAGCAGCCAAGGGGGGACTAGCGGGGGTGAGACCCAGTACTTC; CDR3 protein: CASSQGGTSGGETQYF
V gene: TRBV19; clone size: -; D gene: TRBD1; J gene: TRBJ2-7; CDR3 DNA: TGTGCCAGTAGTCCGGACAGGGGGCTTATCTACGAGCAGTACTTC; CDR3 protein: CASSPDRGLIYEQYF
V gene: TRBV27; clone size: -; D gene: -; J gene: TRBJ1-6; CDR3 DNA: TGTGCCAGCTCCCGAGACTTTGGCCCCACCGGGGGGAATTCACCCCTCCACTTT; CDR3 protein: CASSRDFGPTGGNSPLHF
V gene: TRBV6-6; clone size: -; D gene: TRBD1; J gene: TRBJ2-3; CDR3 DNA: TGTGCCAGCAGCCTCGGGACAGCGGCCAATACGCAGTATTTT; CDR3 protein: CASSLGTAANTQYF
V gene: TRBV5-1; clone size: -; D gene: -; J gene: TRBJ1-1; CDR3 DNA: TGCGCCAGCAGCTCCCTAGGACAGAACACTGAAGCTTTCTTT; CDR3 protein: CASSSLGQNTEAFF
V gene: TRBV18; clone size: -; D gene: -; J gene: TRBJ2-3; CDR3 DNA: TGTGCCAGCGAGGAGGTGGGTACGCAGTATTTT; CDR3 protein: CASEEVGTQYF
V gene: TRBV5-8; clone size: once; D gene: TRBD2; J gene: TRBJ2-5; CDR3 DNA: TGTGCCAGCAGCTTCCCAGGGACTAGCCAAGAGACCCAGTACTTC; CDR3 protein: CASSFPGTSQETQYF
V gene: TRBV11-2; clone size: -; D gene: TRBD1; J gene: TRBJ2-3; CDR3 DNA: TGTGCCAGCAGCTATGGACAGGGGGCGTCCTCCACAGATACGCAGTATTTT; CDR3 protein: CASSYGQGASSTDTQYF
V gene: TRBV6-4; clone size: -; D gene: -; J gene: TRBJ2-3; CDR3 DNA: TGTGCCAGCAGTGTCGGCGGCCTTAGCACAGATACGCAGTATTTT; CDR3 protein: CASSVGGLSTDTQYF
V gene: TRBV29-1; clone size: -; D gene: TRBD2; J gene: TRBJ2-3; CDR3 DNA: TGCAGCGGAATTCCGACTAGCGGTAGCACAGATACGCAGTATTTT; CDR3 protein: CSGIPTSGSTDTQYF
V gene: TRBV21-1; clone size: few; D gene: -; J gene: TRBJ2-7; CDR3 DNA: TGTGCCAGCAGCACCACAGGACTAGCGGTCTACGAGCAGTACTTC; CDR3 protein: CASSTTGLAVYEQYF
V gene: TRBV27; clone size: -; D gene: TRBD1; J gene: TRBJ2-1; CDR3 DNA: TGTGCCAGCACACCGGGGGACAGGGGGTTGAATGAGCAGTTCTTC; CDR3 protein: CASTPGDRGLNEQFF
V gene: TRBV6-2/TRBV6-3; clone size: once; D gene: -; J gene: TRBJ2-1; CDR3 DNA: TGTGCCAGCAGTTTCTGGACAACAAGGAACAATGAGCAGTTCTTC; CDR3 protein: CASSFWTTRNNEQFF
V gene: TRBV7-8; clone size: -; D gene: -; J gene: TRBJ1-1; CDR3 DNA: TGTGCCAGCAGCTTAGGTCTACTGATGAACACTGAAGCTTTCTTT; CDR3 protein: CASSLGLLMNTEAFF
V gene: TRBV30; clone size: few; D gene: -; J gene: TRBJ1-1; CDR3 DNA: TGTGCCTGGAGTGCGTCGGGGTACACTGAAGCTTTCTTT; CDR3 protein: CAWSASGYTEAFF
V gene: TRBV21-1; clone size: few; D gene: -; J gene: TRBJ2-7; CDR3 DNA: TGTGCCAGCCGACAGGGGACCTACGAGCAGTACTTC; CDR3 protein: CASRQGTYEQYF
V gene: TRBV4-2; clone size: -; D gene: -; J gene: TRBJ1-4; CDR3 DNA: TGTGCCAGCAGCCAAGATCGGGGGTTCCAAAATGAAAAACTGTTTTTT; CDR3 protein: CASSQDRGFQNEKLFF
V gene: TRBV9; clone size: -; D gene: -; J gene: TRBJ2-5; CDR3 DNA: TGTGCCAGCAGCGTAGTGGGCAGGGAAGAAGAGACCCAGTACTTC; CDR3 protein: CASSVVGREEETQYF
V gene: TRBV6-5; clone size: many; D gene: -; J gene: TRBJ2-7; CDR3 DNA: TGTGCCAGCAGTTACTCTATGGAGGGAATCTACGAGCAGTACTTC; CDR3 protein: CASSYSMEGIYEQYF
V gene: TRBV11-2; clone size: -; D gene: -; J gene: TRBJ1-2; CDR3 DNA: TGTGCCAGCAGCTTAGTCCTCATGGAGGGCTACACCTTC; CDR3 protein: CASSLVLMEGYTF
V gene: TRBV2; clone size: -; D gene: -; J gene: TRBJ2-5; CDR3 DNA: TGTGCCGTCACAGGGACGGACCAAGAGACCCAGTACTTC; CDR3 protein: CAVTGTDQETQYF
V gene: TRBV19; clone size: -; D gene: -; J gene: TRBJ2-3; CDR3 DNA: TGTGCCAGTAGTGGCGACTGGGATACGCAGTATTTT; CDR3 protein: CASSGDWDTQYF
V gene: TRBV5-4; clone size: -; D gene: TRBD2; J gene: TRBJ2-1; CDR3 DNA: TGTGCCAGCAGCCTAGCGGGGGGTTCCCCAGAGCAGTTCTTC; CDR3 protein: CASSLAGGSPEQFF
V gene: TRBV5-8; clone size: -; D gene: -; J gene: TRBJ1-2; CDR3 DNA: TGTGCCAGCAGCTTGGTGGGAAGATTCGGGGATGGCTACACCTTC; CDR3 protein: CASSLVGRFGDGYTF
V gene: TRBV19; clone size: -; D gene: TRBD1; J gene: TRBJ1-2; CDR3 DNA: TGTGCCAGTAGTGTCCCGGGACAGGGTAGCTACACCTTC; CDR3 protein: CASSVPGQGSYTF
V gene: TRBV19; clone size: -; D gene: TRBD1; J gene: TRBJ2-7; CDR3 DNA: TGTGCCAGTAGTGGCAGACAGGGGTGGAGCGAGCAGTACTTC; CDR3 protein: CASSGRQGWSEQYF
V gene: TRBV30; clone size: once; D gene: -; J gene: TRBJ2-7; CDR3 DNA: TGTGCCTGGAGTGTAGGGGCTGGCGTCTCCGAGCAGTACTTC; CDR3 protein: CAWSVGAGVSEQYF
V gene: TRBV19; clone size: -; D gene: -; J gene: TRBJ1-2; CDR3 DNA: TGTGCCAGTAGTATATCTGGGGCCAACTATGGCTACACCTTC; CDR3 protein: CASSISGANYGYTF
V gene: TRBV2; clone size: -; D gene: TRBD2; J gene: TRBJ2-3; CDR3 DNA: TGTGCCAGCAGTGGTAGCGGGGGGAACCCCGCTAGCACAGATACGCAGTATTTT; CDR3 protein: CASSGSGGNPASTDTQYF
V gene: TRBV6-6; clone size: -; D gene: TRBD1; J gene: TRBJ1-1; CDR3 DNA: TGTGCCAGCAGTCAACAGGGGGGCTCTGAAGCTTTCTTT; CDR3 protein: CASSQQGGSEAFF